At least ten counts were recorded for the clone carrying this TCR beta chain. These data originate in a study of T cells in Graves' hyperthyroidism and ophthalmopathy. Study-wide context: At initial diagnosis, before any treatment had begun, peripheral blood was obtained.

TCR beta CDR3 sequences were amplified from RNA transcripts. Using the HTBI primer set, a first-round RT-PCR was run on the TCR CDR3. TCRdb re-called the multiplex PCR reads with MiXCR, one entry per CDR3 protein. Of hundreds of thousands of distinct CDR3 sequences in the sample, approximately 14% are singletons; the top ten hold 25% to 35%. The CDR3 runs 12 residues. Germline V gene sequence: CDR1 PRHDT, CDR2 FYEKMQ (reference sequence). V was trimmed by 1 base and J by 7 bases, leaving 5 bases between them. The J gene is TRBJ2-1, the V gene TRBV13; D uncertain. This receptor was identified in a woman under 30 with Graves' hyperthyroidism that later progressed to Graves' ophthalmopathy. Source material: blood. The CDR3 nucleotides are TGTGCCAGCAGCTTAGTCCCTAATGAGCAGTTCTTC. Its protein is CASSLVPNEQFF.